This TCR beta chain came from a study of OX40 agonist ivuxolimab in advanced cancers. Sequenced by immunoSEQ multiplex PCR; TCRdb stores in-frame clones only, minus some. Here the sample spans approximately 100,000 clones, approximately 90% being singletons. Germline values: CDR1 SGHDT, CDR2 YYEEEE. Deletions cut 4 bases from V and 3 bases from J, with 9 bases between. The CDR3 is made up of 13 amino acids. The J gene is TRBJ2-3, the V gene TRBV5-6; D unresolved. Here the sequenced sample was CD4+ or CD8+ T cells sorted from blood, taken in a trial of the OX40 agonist ivuxolimab. The receptor comes from an adult with an advanced solid tumor such as melanoma, head and neck, liver or kidney cancer. For the CDR3, the DNA is TGTGCCAGCAGCAGGGCCGGGACAGATACGCAGTATTTT. This sequence encodes CASSRAGTDTQYF.